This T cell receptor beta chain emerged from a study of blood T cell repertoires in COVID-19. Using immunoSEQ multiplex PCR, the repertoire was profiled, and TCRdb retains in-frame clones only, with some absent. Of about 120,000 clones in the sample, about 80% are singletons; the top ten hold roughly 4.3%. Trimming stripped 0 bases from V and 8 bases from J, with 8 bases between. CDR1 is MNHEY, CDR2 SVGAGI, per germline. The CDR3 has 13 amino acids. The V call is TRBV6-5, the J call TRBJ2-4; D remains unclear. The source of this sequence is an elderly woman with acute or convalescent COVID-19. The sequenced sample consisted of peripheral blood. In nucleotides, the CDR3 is TGTGCCAGCAGTTACTCGAAAGAGTACATTCAGTACTTC. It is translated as CASSYSKEYIQYF.